This is a list of T cell receptor beta chains from one sample in a study of CD8 T cells in Susac syndrome. MiXCR, applied by TCRdb to the immunoSEQ multiplex PCR reads, yields one record per CDR3 protein. This sample has 200,000 or so distinct CDR3 sequences, with roughly 96% found just once. Sequencing was done on a sample of CD4+ T cells from PBMCs. Receptors were obtained from a human donor with multiple sclerosis. Each CDR3 is given with its conserved first and last residue. The order of the fields is V gene, D gene, clone size, CDR3 length, J gene, CDR3 DNA, CDR3 protein. D genes are given only for firm matches. Not all rows give a size; the values are once, few, many and, for expanded clones, a class.

TRBV12-3/TRBV12-4,-,-,13,TRBJ1-1,TGTGCCAGCGGCCAAAAGGTTAACACTGAAGCTTTCTTT,CASGQKVNTEAFF
TRBV29-1,-,-,12,TRBJ2-1,TGCAGCGGGGGGAACTCCTACAATGAGCAGTTCTTC,CSGGNSYNEQFF
TRBV3-1,-,-,14,TRBJ1-2,TGTGCCAGCAGCCAAGTACGGGGTCCCTTCGGCTACACCTTC,CASSQVRGPFGYTF
TRBV12-3/TRBV12-4,TRBD1,-,14,TRBJ1-5,TGTGCCAGCAGTGGGGACAGGGGTCGGCAGCCCCAGCATTTT,CASSGDRGRQPQHF
TRBV2,-,-,16,TRBJ1-2,TGTGCCAGCCTCGAAGCGAAGGGGACAAGCCATATGCGGTACACCTTC,CASLEAKGTSHMRYTF
TRBV2,-,-,13,TRBJ1-1,TGTGCCAGCTATCTAGGGCCGAACACTGAAGCTTTCTTT,CASYLGPNTEAFF
TRBV9,TRBD1,-,13,TRBJ1-1,TGTGCCAGCAGCGTAGAAGGGGGCTCTGAAGCTTTCTTT,CASSVEGGSEAFF
TRBV18,-,-,11,TRBJ2-7,TGTGCCAGCACCCAGGGGGGCGAGCAGTACTTC,CASTQGGEQYF
TRBV20-1,TRBD1,-,16,TRBJ1-6,TGCAGTGCTAGACCCTCCCGGGACAGAGATAATTCACCCCTCCACTTT,CSARPSRDRDNSPLHF
TRBV11-2,TRBD2,-,16,TRBJ2-5,TGTGCCAGCAGCCCACGGGCTAGCGGAGCCCAAGAGACCCAGTACTTC,CASSPRASGAQETQYF
TRBV9,-,-,16,TRBJ2-1,TGTGCCAGCCGCGTCGGGGGCGTCGGGGGGCAAAATGAGCAGTTCTTC,CASRVGGVGGQNEQFF
TRBV29-1,-,-,13,TRBJ2-5,TGCAGCGTCAGGGAGGACTGGCGAGAGACCCAGTACTTC,CSVREDWRETQYF
TRBV27,-,once,13,TRBJ1-5,TGTGCCAGCAGTTACAGGATGGCGCAGCCCCAGCATTTT,CASSYRMAQPQHF
TRBV20-1,-,-,11,TRBJ2-7,TGCAGTGCTAGCGGGACCCGCGAGCAGTACTTC,CSASGTREQYF
TRBV5-1,-,-,15,TRBJ2-3,TGCGCCAGCAGCTTGAGCGAGGCGGGCACAGATACGCAGTATTTT,CASSLSEAGTDTQYF
TRBV7-9,-,-,15,TRBJ1-2,TGTGCCAGCAGCTTAGGATCCCTCACGAGAAATGGCTACACCTTC,CASSLGSLTRNGYTF
TRBV12-3/TRBV12-4,-,-,12,TRBJ2-3,TGTGCCAGCACTCCACAGACAGATACGCAGTATTTT,CASTPQTDTQYF
TRBV30,TRBD1,-,14,TRBJ2-7,TGTGCCTGGAATGCGCTGGGACAGAGATACGAGCAGTACTTC,CAWNALGQRYEQYF
TRBV10-3,TRBD2,-,13,TRBJ2-5,TGTGCCACGGCCGGGACTAGCACTGAGACCCAGTACTTC,CATAGTSTETQYF
TRBV9,-,once,16,TRBJ2-2,TGTGCCAGCAGCGTAGCTACGGGGGTTATAGCCGGGGAGCTGTTTTTT,CASSVATGVIAGELFF
TRBV5-1,TRBD1,-,15,TRBJ2-4,TGCGCCAGCAGCGATTCGGGGACAGGCGGAAACATTCAGTACTTC,CASSDSGTGGNIQYF
TRBV7-3,-,-,14,TRBJ2-3,TGTGCCAGCAGCTTAGCGTCCTCCCGAGATACGCAGTATTTT,CASSLASSRDTQYF
TRBV3-1,-,-,14,TRBJ2-5,TGTGCCAGCAGCCAATCCGACAGGATTGAGACCCAGTACTTC,CASSQSDRIETQYF
TRBV20-1,-,-,14,TRBJ2-3,TGCAGTGCTAGATCGGAGCCCCCTCGAGATACGCAGTATTTT,CSARSEPPRDTQYF
TRBV10-3,-,-,13,TRBJ1-2,TGTGCCATATCCGGGGGGCCCTACTATGGCTACACCTTC,CAISGGPYYGYTF
TRBV12-3/TRBV12-4,-,-,14,TRBJ2-5,TGTGCCAGCAGTATCTCGGGGTACAAAGAGACCCAGTACTTC,CASSISGYKETQYF
TRBV20-1,-,-,13,TRBJ1-5,TGCAGTGCTTCTCAGGGGTCTGATCAGCCCCAGCATTTT,CSASQGSDQPQHF
TRBV2,TRBD2,-,16,TRBJ2-5,TGTGCCAGCAGTGAACCTAGCGGGAGGGCGAGAGAGACCCAGTACTTC,CASSEPSGRARETQYF
TRBV2,TRBD1,-,16,TRBJ2-7,TGTGCCAGCAGTTACTCCGGGACAGACTTCTCCTACGAGCAGTACTTC,CASSYSGTDFSYEQYF
TRBV5-1,-,-,12,TRBJ2-5,TGCGCCAGCCGTCCTAATGAAGAGACCCAGTACTTC,CASRPNEETQYF
TRBV29-1,TRBD1,-,15,TRBJ2-3,TGCAGCGTTGACCTCGGGCAGGGGGCAGGGGATACGCAGTATTTT,CSVDLGQGAGDTQYF
TRBV7-9,-,-,12,TRBJ2-1,TGTGCCAGCAGCTTAGCTCTCGGTGAGCAGTTCTTC,CASSLALGEQFF
TRBV10-3,TRBD2,-,14,TRBJ2-2,TGTGCCATCAGGGCGGGAGCGGACACCGGGGAGCTGTTTTTT,CAIRAGADTGELFF
TRBV20-1,-,-,15,TRBJ2-3,TGCAGTGCCGCGGGCAGCCGGCAAAGCACAGATACGCAGTATTTT,CSAAGSRQSTDTQYF
TRBV6-5,TRBD1,-,17,TRBJ2-7,TGTGCCAGCAGTTACTCGAAAGTAGGGACAGGCCCCTACGAGCAGTACTTC,CASSYSKVGTGPYEQYF
TRBV11-1,TRBD2,-,15,TRBJ2-1,TGTGCCAGCAGCATGACTAGCGGGAGAGGCTATGAGCAGTTCTTC,CASSMTSGRGYEQFF